This entry features one T cell receptor (beta chain) sequence. The antigen is not known. These data originate in a study of graft-versus-host responses after intestinal transplantation. Across the whole study: Recipients across the board were started on anti-thymocyte globulin induction, then kept on tacrolimus and steroids for two to four years.

Profiling relied on immunoSEQ multiplex PCR, and the TCRdb table lists in-frame clones only, not all of them. The sample lists about 51,000 clones; 70% to 90% were seen once. The CDR3 runs to 15 residues. Germline CDR1 reads MNHEY; CDR2 reads SVGAGI. Trimming removed 2 bases from V and 0 bases from J, with 10 bases in between. Study-wide results and caveats: Recipient marrow showed GvH clones, some seen first in ileum or blood. Early post-transplant HvG declines tracked with peak circulating GvH clone levels.

This clonotype originated in a human donor who was the organ donor for an intestinal transplant. This specimen consisted of unstimulated CD4+ T cells sorted from spleen or lymph node cells, obtained before transplant. The chain employs TRBV6-5 and TRBJ1-1; no reliable D call. The CDR3 region is CASSYLGTMNTEAFF. As DNA, the CDR3 is TGTGCCAGCAGTTACCTAGGCACAATGAACACTGAAGCTTTCTTT.